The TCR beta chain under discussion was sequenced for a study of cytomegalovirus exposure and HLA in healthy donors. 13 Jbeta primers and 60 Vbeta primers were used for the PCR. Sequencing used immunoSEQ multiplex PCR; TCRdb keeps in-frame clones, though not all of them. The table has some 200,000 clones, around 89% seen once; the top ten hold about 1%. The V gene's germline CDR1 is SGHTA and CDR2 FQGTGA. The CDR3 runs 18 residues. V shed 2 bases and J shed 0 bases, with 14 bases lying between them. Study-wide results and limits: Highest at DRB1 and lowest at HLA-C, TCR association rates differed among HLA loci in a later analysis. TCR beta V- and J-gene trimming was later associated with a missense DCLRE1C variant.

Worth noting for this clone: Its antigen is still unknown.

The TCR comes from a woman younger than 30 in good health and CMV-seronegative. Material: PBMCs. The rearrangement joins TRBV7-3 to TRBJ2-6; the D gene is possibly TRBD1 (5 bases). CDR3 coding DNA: TGTGCCAGCAGCTTACGGGCAGGGCCTTTCTCTGGGGCCAACGTCCTGACTTTC. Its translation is CASSLRAGPFSGANVLTF.